These 4 T cell receptor beta chains were all obtained from the same sample, sequenced in a study of blood T cell repertoires in COVID-19. Some clones are missing from TCRdb's copy, which holds only in-frame ones; the method was immunoSEQ multiplex PCR. The sample lists some 220,000 clones; approximately 80% were seen once. The sequenced sample consisted of peripheral blood. These receptors all stem from a human donor in a cohort sampled during active COVID-19.

V usage is TRBV27 and J usage is TRBJ2-2, with a tentative D call TRBD2 (5 bases). Germline loops: CDR1 MNHEY, CDR2 SMNVEV (reference sequence). V lost 7 bases and J 5 bases, leaving 17 bases between the germline ends. This CDR3 contains 15 residues. DNA of the CDR3: TGTGCCAGCACTCTTAGTGGGAGTCTTACCGGGGAGCTGTTTTTT. Translation: CASTLSGSLTGELFF.

Comments on this clone: At one boundary the junction diverges from the germline segment, which might be a read error. The rearrangement joins TRBV19 to TRBJ1-5, with D uncertain. The CDR3 spans 14 residues. CDR1 and CDR2 (germline): LNHDA, SQIVND (reference sequence). CDR3 sequence (DNA): TGTGCCACCCAGGATCGTTGGCCCAATCAGTCCCAGCATTTT. This sequence encodes CATQDRWPNQSQHF.

This chain links TRBV11-3 with TRBJ2-5; D remains unclear. The germline V gene encodes CDR1 SGHNT and CDR2 YENEEA. Trimming cost V 5 bases and J 0 bases, with 4 bases left between them. This CDR3 comprises 12 residues. The CDR3 protein is CASSRYQETQYF. The CDR3 DNA follows: TGTGCCAGCAGCCGGTACCAAGAGACCCAGTACTTC.

The chain is built from TRBV29-1 and TRBJ2-2; D possibly corresponds to TRBD2 (5 bases). Germline CDR1 SQVTM, CDR2 ANQGSEA. This CDR3 is 14 amino acids long. Trimming took off 6 bases at V and 3 bases at J, with 14 bases between the two ends. The CDR3 DNA follows: TGCAGCGTGGCCCGGGGTGGGGACACCGGGGAGCTGTTTTTT. It yields the protein CSVARGGDTGELFF.